This TCR beta chain was recorded in a study of T cell responses to AZD1222 COVID-19 vaccine. Generated by immunoSEQ multiplex PCR, the TCRdb table keeps only in-frame clones and is missing some. The sample contains approximately 150,000 clones, approximately 90% of which appear only once. Worth noting for this clone: The antigen is not known.

Germline CDR1 and CDR2: ENHRY and SYGVKD. This CDR3 region has 12 residues. Trimming took 7 bases from V and 4 from J, leaving 10 bases between them. Whole-study findings and limits: Donors were mostly white British, more females; clonal diversity possibly underestimated. Vaccination with two AZD1222 doses was followed by a rise in Spike-specific TCR breadth and depth.

The chain employs TRBV10-3 and TRBJ1-1; D is possibly TRBD1 (5 bases). Sequencing used peripheral blood, obtained on day 0 of AZD1222 vaccination. This clonotype originated in an adult in good health. Written as DNA, the CDR3 is TGTGCCATCACGGGGGAAGGCACTGAAGCTTTCTTT. Translating gives CAITGEGTEAFF.